A single sample is the source of the 19 T cell receptor beta chains below, sequenced in a study of patients and donors after allogeneic stem cell transplantation. In TCRdb, the RT-PCR reads were re-called with MiXCR into one record per CDR3 protein. The sample yields 800,000 to 1,000,000 distinct CDR3 sequences, approximately 18% seen once. Sequencing was carried out using blood, either unsorted or a sorted T cell fraction (not recorded which). The source is a human donor who was either an allogeneic HSCT recipient or a stem cell or donor lymphocyte infusion donor (not recorded which). It is not recorded whose cells these are; they may come from a transplant donor.

In its sample, this clonotype was seen a few times. This sequence joins TRBV27 and TRBJ1-1, with TRBD1 matching 7 bases. The CDR3 runs to 14 residues. With V trimmed by 6 bases and J by 2 bases, 6 bases remained unmatched. The V gene's germline CDR1 is MNHEY and CDR2 SMNVEV (reference sequence). The CDR3 nucleotides are TGTGCCAGCAGCATGGGACAGACTAACACTGAAGCTTTCTTT. It encodes CASSMGQTNTEAFF.

The chain links TRBV5-1 to TRBJ1-1, with D possibly being TRBD1 (5 bases). Germline loops: CDR1 SGHRS, CDR2 YFSETQ. With 3 bases removed from V and 6 bases from J, the gap between germline ends came to 9 bases. The CDR3 has 12 residues. Written as DNA, the CDR3 is TGCGCCAGCAGCTGGGACGGAGCTGAAGCTTTCTTT. Translation: CASSWDGAEAFF.

In its sample, this clonotype was seen a few times. V is TRBV5-4 and J is TRBJ2-7; a possible D gene is TRBD1 (6 bases). The CDR3 totals 14 residues. CDR1 is SGHNT, CDR2 YYREEE, per germline (reference sequence). Trimming cost V 4 bases and J 1 base, with 12 bases left between them. CDR3 sequence reads: CASSAPDRSYEQYF. The CDR3 nucleotides are TGTGCCAGCAGCGCCCCAGACAGGTCCTACGAGCAGTACTTC.

This clonotype was detected a few times. The V gene is TRBV5-6, the J gene TRBJ1-1; 8 bases align to TRBD1. CDR1 is SGHDT, CDR2 YYEEEE, per germline. The CDR3 sequence is 15 residues long. With V trimmed by 3 bases and J by 1 base, 5 bases remained unmatched. CDR3 residues: CASSYGQGRNTEAFF. For the CDR3, the DNA is TGTGCCAGCAGCTACGGACAGGGTCGGAACACTGAAGCTTTCTTT.

This chain connects TRBV28 to TRBJ2-2; weak D call: TRBD2 (5 bases). CDR3 length: 18 residues. CDR1 and CDR2 (germline): MDHEN, SYDVKM. V was shortened by 4 bases and J by 4 bases, with 22 bases between the two germline ends. Here the CDR3 reads CASSSSPLSGMGTGELFF. CDR3 in DNA: TGTGCCAGCAGTTCCTCCCCTTTGTCGGGGATGGGCACCGGGGAGCTGTTTTTT.

This clonotype was seen only a few times. V is TRBV12-3 or TRBV12-4 and J is TRBJ2-5; D might be TRBD1 or TRBD2, each matching 6 bases. The CDR3 loop spans 16 amino acids. The V end was cut by 2 bases, the J end by 6 bases, with 19 bases between. The CDR3 loop is CASSLRGARGHQTQYF. CDR3 sequence (DNA): TGTGCCAGCAGTTTAAGGGGGGCCAGGGGTCACCAGACCCAGTACTTC.

This clonotype was seen many times. CDR3 sequence: CASMVQDTQYF. The CDR3 DNA reads as TGTGCCAGCATGGTACAAGATACGCAGTATTTT. This sequence joins TRBV6-5 and TRBJ2-3, with no clear D. CDR1 and CDR2 from the germline V gene are MNHEY and SVGAGI. CDR3 size: 11 residues. Deletions cut 7 bases from V and 5 bases from J, with 7 bases between.

The rearrangement uses TRBV7-9 and TRBJ1-1; the D gene is possibly TRBD1 (6 bases). CDR1 is SEHNR, CDR2 FQNEAQ, per germline (reference sequence). V was shortened by 2 bases and J by 4 bases, with 17 bases between the two germline ends. This CDR3 is built from 16 residues. The CDR3 is CASSLLLRGRVTEAFF. The CDR3 DNA reads TGTGCCAGCAGCTTATTGTTGCGGGGGCGAGTCACTGAAGCTTTCTTT.

This clonotype was detected only a few times. This chain links TRBV5-1 with TRBJ1-5; 9 nucleotides line up with TRBD1. The CDR3 has 16 amino acids. Germline V gives CDR1 SGHRS, CDR2 YFSETQ. V was pared by 0 bases and J by 3 bases, with 4 bases of the junction left unmatched. The CDR3 coding sequence is TGCGCCAGCAGCTTGGGGACAGGGGAGGCCAATCAGCCCCAGCATTTT. Its translation: CASSLGTGEANQPQHF.

The chain uses TRBV24-1 and TRBJ2-1; tentative D call: TRBD2 (6 bases). CDR1 KGHDR and CDR2 SFDVKD come from the germline V gene. The CDR3 totals 13 residues. V was trimmed by 0 bases and J by 9 bases, leaving 8 bases between them. CDR3 region: CATSDLLGGEQFF. The DNA for the CDR3 is TGTGCCACCAGTGATTTGTTGGGGGGTGAGCAGTTCTTC.

The V gene is TRBV7-9, the J gene TRBJ1-1; possibly TRBD1 for D (6 bases). The length of the CDR3 is 17 residues. Trimming removed 5 bases from V and 0 bases from J, with 19 bases in between. From germline, CDR1 is SEHNR and CDR2 FQNEAQ (reference sequence). The CDR3 here is CASSHPFSGGMNTEAFF. CDR3 bases: TGTGCCAGCAGCCACCCCTTTTCCGGGGGCATGAACACTGAAGCTTTCTTT.

The chain links TRBV6-5 to TRBJ2-5, with a weak D call TRBD2 (6 bases). CDR1 and CDR2 (germline): MNHEY, SVGAGI. The ends were cut back, 11 bases at V and 2 bases at J, with 12 bases in the middle. CDR3 length: 12 residues. In DNA, the CDR3 is TGTGCCGTTAGCGGACCGCAAGAGACCCAGTACTTC. It yields the protein CAVSGPQETQYF.

The chain combines TRBV7-9 with TRBJ1-3; D unclear. Trimming pared 5 bases from V and 0 bases from J, leaving 8 bases between. CDR3 length equals 14 residues. Per the germline V gene, CDR1 is SEHNR and CDR2 is FQNEAQ (reference sequence). The CDR3 reads CASSPALSGNTIYF. DNA of the CDR3: TGTGCCAGCAGCCCGGCCCTCTCTGGAAACACCATATATTTT.

Only a few counts were recorded for this clonotype. This rearrangement joins TRBV13 to TRBJ2-1, with 7 bases aligning to TRBD1. This CDR3 is 17 amino acids long. J was trimmed by 2 bases and V by 1 base; bases with no gene match: 8. Germline V gene sequence: CDR1 PRHDT, CDR2 FYEKMQ (reference sequence). The CDR3 DNA sequence: TGTGCCAGCAGCTTAGTAGGGTGGACAGGTACCTACAATGAGCAGTTCTTC. Translation gives CASSLVGWTGTYNEQFF.

Notes on this clonotype: One junction end does not reproduce the germline sequence, and a read error may be involved. The chain is built from TRBV20-1 and TRBJ2-1; 13 bases fit TRBD2. Germline CDR1 DFQATT, CDR2 SNEGSKA (reference sequence). The CDR3 extends over 15 amino acids. CDR3 nucleotides: TGCAGTGCTAGAGATATAAGAACTAGCGGGAGGGCCAGCGCTTTC. Encoded protein: CSARDIRTSGRASAF.

This clonotype appeared a few times. The chain has TRBV5-1 and TRBJ2-6; D gene ambiguous. The CDR3 covers 15 residues. V was pared by 2 bases and J by 0 bases, with 6 bases between. Germline CDR1 and CDR2: SGHRS and YFSETQ. Here the CDR3 reads CASSFHISGANVLTF. The CDR3 DNA sequence: TGCGCCAGCAGCTTCCACATCTCTGGGGCCAACGTCCTGACTTTC.

The gene calls are TRBV4-3 and TRBJ1-6; no clear D. The germline V and J ends were trimmed by 3 bases and 6 bases, with 12 bases remaining between them. The CDR3 runs to 15 residues. Germline V gene data show CDR1 as LGHNA and CDR2 as YSLEER. CDR3 nucleotides: TGCGCCAGCAGCCAGGCGACTGCACCTAATTCACCCCTCCACTTT. It specifies CASSQATAPNSPLHF.

This clonotype was found many times. V is TRBV10-3 and J is TRBJ2-7, with a possible D match to TRBD1 (6 bases). Germline V gene data show CDR1 as ENHRY and CDR2 as SYGVKD. V lost 3 bases and J 6 bases, leaving 9 bases between the germline ends. CDR3 size: 12 residues. The CDR3 nucleotides are TGTGCCATCAGTGAAGGGGGATCCGAGCAGTACTTC. Residues: CAISEGGSEQYF.

The rearrangement joins TRBV5-1 to TRBJ2-1; the match to TRBD1 covers 9 bases. J was trimmed by 3 bases and V by 4 bases; bases with no gene match: 17. This CDR3 has 19 residues. Germline-derived CDR1 and CDR2 are SGHRS and YFSETQ. This CDR3 is CASSLQQLISGQGYNEQFF. CDR3 nucleotides: TGCGCCAGCAGCCTCCAACAGCTAATATCGGGACAGGGCTACAATGAGCAGTTCTTC. Based on the CDR3 plus reference TRBV5-1 and TRBJ2-1, the full variable domain is KAGVTQTPRYLIKTRGQQVTLSCSPISGHRSVSWYQQTPGQGLQFLFEYFSETQRNKGNFPGRFSGRQFSNSRSEMNVSTLELGDSALYLCASSLQQLISGQGYNEQFFGPGTRLTVL.